The 16 T cell receptor beta chains below were found in one sample sequenced in a study of blood T cell repertoires in COVID-19. Some clones are missing from TCRdb's copy, which holds only in-frame ones; the method was immunoSEQ multiplex PCR. The sample records about 230,000 clones, 80% to 90% being singletons. Input material: peripheral blood. All receptors come from a woman aged 80 or over with active or convalescent COVID-19.

This chain uses TRBV5-1 with TRBJ2-3, with 12 bases aligning to TRBD2. CDR1 is SGHRS, CDR2 YFSETQ, per germline. The CDR3 has 16 amino acids. The trim removed 0 bases at V and 8 bases at J, leaving 7 bases unmatched. Written as DNA, the CDR3 is TGCGCCAGCAGCTTGGGGACTAGCGGGATCCCTGGTACGCAGTATTTT. Translation gives CASSLGTSGIPGTQYF.

This chain uses TRBV11-1 with TRBJ2-3; D possibly corresponds to TRBD2 (6 bases). Looked up from germline, CDR1 is SGHAT and CDR2 is FQDESV (reference sequence). The CDR3 has 16 amino acids. V lost 2 bases and J 4 bases, leaving 16 bases between the germline ends. The CDR3: CASSLIGRPGADTQYF. The CDR3 DNA reads as TGTGCCAGCAGCTTAATCGGGCGTCCGGGGGCAGATACGCAGTATTTT.

The CDR3 sequence is CASRMGAGEPEKLFF. Written as DNA, the CDR3 is TGCGCCAGCAGAATGGGGGCAGGGGAGCCCGAAAAACTGTTTTTT. V gene TRBV4-1 combines with J gene TRBJ1-4; possible D gene TRBD1, 6 bases. Germline CDR1 and CDR2: MGHRA and YSYEKL. Deletions cut 6 bases from V and 8 bases from J, with 19 bases between. The CDR3 length is 15 residues.

This clone has a handful of counts. The chain joins TRBV5-4 to TRBJ1-1; D gene ambiguous. From germline, CDR1 is SGHNT and CDR2 YYREEE (reference sequence). The CDR3 is 13 residues long. Deletions cut 2 bases from V and 6 bases from J, with 11 bases between. The CDR3 loop is CASSFDRGSEAFF. The CDR3 DNA reads as TGTGCCAGCAGCTTCGACCGCGGATCTGAAGCTTTCTTT.

The V gene is TRBV5-1, the J gene TRBJ1-1, with a possible D match to TRBD1 (5 bases). Trimming shortened V by 4 bases and J by 7 bases, and 17 bases separated the two germline ends. The CDR3 loop spans 14 amino acids. Germline CDR1 is SGHRS and CDR2 is YFSETQ. In DNA, the CDR3 is TGCGCCAGCAGCGAGCTTGTCCAGGGCGGTGAAGCTTTCTTT. Translated, it gives CASSELVQGGEAFF.

A remark on this clone: Within the sample, other DNA sequences also encode this same CDR3. CDR3 nucleotide sequence: TGCGCCAGCAGGGGCGGGACAGGGGGCTTCGGCTACACCTTC. Protein: CASRGGTGGFGYTF. The rearrangement uses TRBV5-1 and TRBJ1-2, with 12 bases lining up with TRBD1. CDR1 is SGHRS and CDR2 is YFSETQ in the germline V gene. The trim removed 5 bases at V and 8 bases at J, leaving 7 bases unmatched. The CDR3 runs 14 residues.

This sequence joins TRBV24-1 and TRBJ2-1; a possible D gene is TRBD2 (6 bases). This CDR3 is 12 amino acids long. Germline loops: CDR1 KGHDR, CDR2 SFDVKD. The V and J ends lost 6 bases and 4 bases respectively, with 6 bases between them. The CDR3 spells CATSRGYNEQFF. The CDR3 coding sequence is TGTGCCACCAGTCGGGGGTACAATGAGCAGTTCTTC.

The chain links TRBV7-9 to TRBJ2-7; 8 positions match TRBD1. CDR3 length: 14 amino acids. In germline, CDR1 is SEHNR, CDR2 FQNEAQ (reference sequence). The V and J ends lost 5 bases and 0 bases, in that order; junction bases with no gene match: 3. The chain's CDR3 is CASSRQGTSYEQYF. CDR3 nucleotides: TGTGCCAGCAGCAGACAGGGGACCTCCTACGAGCAGTACTTC.

This rearrangement joins TRBV7-2 to TRBJ2-5; the D is unclear. The CDR3 has 11 residues. Germline lookup yields CDR1 SGHTA and CDR2 FQGNSA. V lost 5 bases and J 1 base, leaving 2 bases between the germline ends. The CDR3 here is CASSLQETQYF. The DNA of the CDR3 is TGTGCCAGCAGCCTCCAAGAGACCCAGTACTTC.

The chain carries TRBV5-1 and TRBJ2-1; 10 nucleotides match TRBD2. In germline, CDR1 is SGHRS, CDR2 YFSETQ. The trim removed 5 bases at V and 3 bases at J, leaving 5 bases unmatched. This CDR3 is 15 amino acids long. CDR3 amino acids: CASRLSGRDYNEQFF. The CDR3 coding sequence is TGCGCCAGCAGATTGAGCGGGAGGGACTACAATGAGCAGTTCTTC.

The V gene is TRBV7-6, the J gene TRBJ2-7, with D perhaps matching TRBD1 (5 bases). CDR3 length: 14 amino acids. Between the trimmed V and J ends, which lost 5 bases and 3 bases, there was a span of 14 bases. CDR1 and CDR2 (germline): SGHVS, FNYEAQ. The CDR3 reads CASSRVGPNYEQYF. CDR3 in DNA: TGTGCCAGCAGCCGAGTGGGGCCTAACTACGAGCAGTACTTC.

CDR3 coding DNA: TGTGCCAGTAGTAGGGGGGCGAACACCGGGGAGCTGTTTTTT. It specifies CASSRGANTGELFF. The chain recombines TRBV19 with TRBJ2-2, with a weak D call TRBD2 (6 bases). The V gene's germline CDR1 is LNHDA and CDR2 SQIVND (reference sequence). V gave up 4 bases and J gave up 0 bases, with 6 bases separating them. This CDR3 region has 14 residues.

Only one count was recorded for this clone. The gene calls are TRBV18 and TRBJ1-1; D uncertain. Between the trimmed V and J ends, which lost 5 bases and 1 base, there was a span of 11 bases. The CDR3 has 14 amino acids. Germline-derived CDR1 and CDR2 are KGHSH and LQKENI. CDR3 coding DNA: TGTGCCAGCTCATCTAGAAGAGGGAACACTGAAGCTTTCTTT. It is translated as CASSSRRGNTEAFF.

This sequence joins TRBV2 and TRBJ2-7; D perhaps matches TRBD1 (6 bases). V gave up 1 base and J gave up 4 bases, with 14 bases separating them. Germline assignment: CDR1 SNHLY and CDR2 FYNNEI. CDR3 length equals 15 residues. The CDR3 loop reads CASSEGQGLIYEQYF. The CDR3 coding sequence is TGTGCCAGCAGTGAAGGTCAGGGGTTAATTTACGAGCAGTACTTC. Using reference TRBV2 and TRBJ2-7 for the parts outside the CDR3, the full variable domain is EPEVTQTPSHQVTQMGQEVILRCVPISNHLYFYWYRQILGQKVEFLVSFYNNEISEKSEIFDDQFSVERPDGSNFTLKIRSTKLEDSAMYFCASSEGQGLIYEQYFGPGTRLTVT.

The chain joins TRBV30 to TRBJ2-7, with 8 bases matching TRBD1. In germline, CDR1 is GTSNPN, CDR2 SVGIG (reference sequence). Unmatched junction bases numbered 3, after V lost 2 bases and J lost 6 bases. This CDR3 is 12 amino acids long. The CDR3 sequence is CAWSPDRGEQYF. CDR3 sequence (DNA): TGTGCCTGGAGTCCCGACAGGGGCGAGCAGTACTTC.

The chain couples TRBV19 to TRBJ1-2; 7 bases line up with TRBD1. CDR3 size: 15 residues. V shed 5 bases, J shed 4 bases, and the junction held 10 bases outside the gene matches. The germline V gene has CDR1 LNHDA and CDR2 SQIVND (reference sequence). The chain's CDR3 is CASSETGLGGYGYTF. Here the CDR3 DNA reads TGTGCCAGTAGTGAGACAGGGCTGGGCGGCTATGGCTACACCTTC.